The 27 T cell receptor beta chains presented below share a single source sample, sequenced in a study of cytomegalovirus exposure and HLA in healthy donors. PCR employed 60 Vbeta and 13 Jbeta primers. Produced via immunoSEQ multiplex PCR; TCRdb's table is partial and in-frame only. Here the sample spans approximately 160,000 clones, about 82% being singletons. Sequenced input: PBMCs. The receptors were gathered from a woman between 18 and 29 years old in good health and CMV-seronegative.

This clone was counted a single time. The gene calls are TRBV19 and TRBJ1-5; D call uncertain. Germline CDR1 LNHDA, CDR2 SQIVND (reference sequence). V gave up 3 bases and J gave up 7 bases, with 10 bases separating them. CDR3 length equals 13 residues. This CDR3 reads CASSIRIGQPQHF. As DNA, the CDR3 is TGTGCCAGTAGTATTAGGATCGGGCAGCCCCAGCATTTT.

The V gene is TRBV28, the J gene TRBJ2-1, with TRBD2 identical over 10 bases. In germline, CDR1 is MDHEN, CDR2 SYDVKM. Trimming removed 3 bases from V and 0 bases from J; junction bases left unmatched: 5. This CDR3 has 17 amino acids. This CDR3 reads CASSLSSGSLSYNEQFF. The CDR3 bases are TGTGCCAGCAGTTTGTCTAGCGGGAGCCTCTCCTACAATGAGCAGTTCTTC. Supplemented by reference TRBV28 and TRBJ2-1, the full variable domain reads DVKVTQSSRYLVKRTGEKVFLECVQDMDHENMFWYRQDPGLGLRLIYFSYDVKMKEKGDIPEGYSVSREKKERFSLILESASTNQTSMYLCASSLSSGSLSYNEQFFGPGTRLTVL.

This clone appeared a single time. This chain links TRBV28 with TRBJ1-5; D call uncertain. This CDR3 is built from 11 residues. V was shortened by 6 bases and J by 4 bases, with 4 bases between the two germline ends. Germline values: CDR1 MDHEN, CDR2 SYDVKM. In nucleotides, the CDR3 is TGTGCCAGCAGCCGTAATCAGCCCCAGCATTTT. Residues: CASSRNQPQHF.

This clone was counted a single time. CDR3: CASRQLYTEAFF. The CDR3 DNA follows: TGTGCCAGCAGACAGTTGTACACTGAAGCTTTCTTT. The rearrangement uses TRBV19 and TRBJ1-1; D may be TRBD1 (5 bases). Per the germline V gene, CDR1 is LNHDA and CDR2 is SQIVND (reference sequence). Trimming left V 9 bases short and J 3 bases short, with 11 bases between. CDR3 length equals 12 residues.

The V call is TRBV27, the J call TRBJ2-1, with 10 bases matching TRBD2. CDR3 size: 19 residues. Germline V gene data show CDR1 as MNHEY and CDR2 as SMNVEV (reference sequence). With V trimmed by 7 bases and J by 0 bases, 15 bases remained unmatched. CDR3 protein: CASIPTPLSGRSSYNEQFF. In nucleotides, the CDR3 is TGTGCCAGCATCCCCACCCCGCTTAGCGGGAGGAGCTCCTACAATGAGCAGTTCTTC.

The chain recombines TRBV5-1 with TRBJ2-3, with 8 bases identical to TRBD1. With V trimmed by 4 bases and J by 0 bases, 7 bases remained unmatched. The length of the CDR3 is 16 residues. Germline loops: CDR1 SGHRS, CDR2 YFSETQ. CDR3 loop: CASSPGRQGSTDTQYF. DNA for the CDR3: TGCGCCAGCAGCCCTGGCCGACAGGGGAGCACAGATACGCAGTATTTT.

V and J are TRBV4-1 and TRBJ2-1, with D perhaps TRBD1 (5 bases). V gave up 5 bases and J gave up 9 bases, with 17 bases separating them. Germline V gives CDR1 MGHRA, CDR2 YSYEKL. CDR3 length: 14 amino acids. The CDR3 DNA is TGCGCCAGCAGCATCGGGTTGCAGGGTGCTGAGCAGTTCTTC. Its protein product is CASSIGLQGAEQFF.

This clone was found once. The V and J genes are TRBV2 and TRBJ2-3, with unresolved D. The CDR3 is 15 residues long. The germline V and J ends were trimmed by 1 base and 0 bases, with 8 bases remaining between them. Germline V gene data show CDR1 as SNHLY and CDR2 as FYNNEI. CDR3 protein: CASSEERVSTDTQYF. The DNA of the CDR3 is TGTGCCAGCAGTGAAGAACGGGTGAGCACAGATACGCAGTATTTT.

The CDR3 reads CASSPTDREQYF. CDR3 sequence (DNA): TGTGCCAGCAGTCCAACCGACAGGGAGCAGTACTTC. The genes are TRBV28 and TRBJ2-7; possibly TRBD1 for D (6 bases). Germline values: CDR1 MDHEN, CDR2 SYDVKM. CDR3 size: 12 residues. V gave up 5 bases and J gave up 7 bases, with 12 bases separating them.

The J gene is TRBJ1-4, the V gene TRBV2; 7 positions agree with TRBD1. Losses at the gene ends were 8 bases for V and 3 bases for J; bases not matched to a gene: 3. From germline, CDR1 is SNHLY and CDR2 FYNNEI. The CDR3 covers 13 residues. The DNA for the CDR3 is TGTGCCAGCTACAGGGGTGCTAATGAAAAACTGTTTTTT. The encoded protein is CASYRGANEKLFF.

A note on this clone: This sample includes further DNA sequences coding for the same CDR3. The chain couples TRBV9 to TRBJ1-3; 7 bases fit TRBD1. Germline CDR1 is SGDLS and CDR2 is YYNGEE. The ends lost 0 bases at V and 0 bases at J; junction bases unmatched: 0. The CDR3 is 15 residues long. For the CDR3, the DNA is TGTGCCAGCAGCGTAGGGACAGGCTCTGGAAACACCATATATTTT. This codes for CASSVGTGSGNTIYF.

The chain has TRBV28 and TRBJ2-5, with a weak D call TRBD1 (5 bases). Deletions cut 2 bases from V and 6 bases from J, with 7 bases between. Germline CDR1 MDHEN, CDR2 SYDVKM. CDR3 size: 12 residues. The CDR3 DNA reads as TGTGCCAGCAGTTTACAGGGCCAGACCCAGTACTTC. Amino acids: CASSLQGQTQYF.

For this clone: The sample contains more than one DNA sequence encoding this CDR3. This chain connects TRBV5-1 to TRBJ2-5; TRBD1 agrees at 8 bases. Germline CDR1 SGHRS, CDR2 YFSETQ. V lost 5 bases to trimming and J lost 4 bases; unmatched junction nucleotides: 4. The CDR3 sequence is 13 residues long. DNA of the CDR3: TGCGCCAGCAGTTCCGGACAGGGAGAGACCCAGTACTTC. As protein: CASSSGQGETQYF.

The rearrangement uses TRBV28 and TRBJ2-5; no reliable D call. V lost 4 bases to trimming and J lost 4 bases, with 10 bases between them. Germline CDR1 is MDHEN and CDR2 is SYDVKM. CDR3 length: 13 residues. The CDR3 nucleotides are TGTGCCAGCAGTTCCCCCCTTTTAGAGACCCAGTACTTC. Amino acids: CASSSPLLETQYF.

The chain employs TRBV7-6 and TRBJ2-1, with D unclear. This CDR3 has 12 amino acids. Trimming took 11 bases from V and 8 from J, leaving 16 bases between them. Germline CDR1 is SGHVS and CDR2 is FNYEAQ. The CDR3 bases are TGTGCCTCAGCTGGCGATGGGCATGAGCAGTTCTTC. This translates into CASAGDGHEQFF.

There are a few counts of this clone. This rearrangement joins TRBV9 to TRBJ1-1; a possible D gene is TRBD1 (5 bases). From germline, CDR1 is SGDLS and CDR2 YYNGEE. V gave up 0 bases and J gave up 5 bases, with 11 bases separating them. The CDR3 sequence is 14 residues long. The CDR3 is CASSVVSGGTEAFF. CDR3 DNA: TGTGCCAGCAGCGTAGTTTCGGGGGGGACTGAAGCTTTCTTT.

This chain connects TRBV2 to TRBJ2-7; D may be TRBD1 (6 bases). Trimming stripped 6 bases from V and 0 bases from J, with 15 bases between. The CDR3 totals 15 residues. In germline, CDR1 is SNHLY, CDR2 FYNNEI. This CDR3 is CASRAGTDSSYEQYF. In nucleotides, the CDR3 is TGTGCCAGCAGGGCCGGGACGGACAGCTCCTACGAGCAGTACTTC.

This clone appeared a single time. The chain links TRBV18 to TRBJ1-2, with TRBD1 matching 9 bases. Germline CDR1 KGHSH, CDR2 LQKENI. The CDR3 contains 14 residues. With V trimmed by 3 bases and J by 3 bases, 2 bases remained unmatched. The chain's CDR3 is CASSPGTGYYGYTF. The CDR3 DNA reads TGTGCCAGCTCACCGGGGACAGGGTACTATGGCTACACCTTC. The variable domain in full, with the rest retrieved from reference TRBV18 and TRBJ1-2, is NAGVMQNPRHLVRRRGQEARLRCSPMKGHSHVYWYRQLPEEGLKFMVYLQKENIIDESGMPKERFSAEFPKEGPSILRIQQVVRGDSAAYFCASSPGTGYYGYTFGSGTRLTVV.

V is TRBV28 and J is TRBJ2-7; D ambiguous. Germline V gene lookup returns CDR1 MDHEN and CDR2 SYDVKM. This CDR3 comprises 12 residues. The V end was cut by 5 bases, the J end by 7 bases, with 12 bases between. DNA of the CDR3: TGTGCCAGCAGTCCCCGGGTGGATGAGCAGTACTTC. It translates to CASSPRVDEQYF. Combining the CDR3 with reference TRBV28 and TRBJ2-7 gives the whole variable domain DVKVTQSSRYLVKRTGEKVFLECVQDMDHENMFWYRQDPGLGLRLIYFSYDVKMKEKGDIPEGYSVSREKKERFSLILESASTNQTSMYLCASSPRVDEQYFGPGTRLTVT.

V is TRBV9 and J is TRBJ2-5, with D perhaps matching TRBD2 (5 bases). CDR1 is SGDLS and CDR2 is YYNGEE in the germline V gene. Trimming pared 0 bases from V and 2 bases from J, leaving 11 bases between. The CDR3 has 15 amino acids. The CDR3 protein is CASSVGGLWQETQYF. The CDR3, as DNA: TGTGCCAGCAGCGTAGGCGGGCTTTGGCAAGAGACCCAGTACTTC.

This clone turned up a few times. V usage is TRBV15 and J usage is TRBJ2-1; 9 nucleotides match TRBD2. The ends lost 0 bases at V and 3 bases at J; junction bases unmatched: 12. Germline values: CDR1 LNHNV, CDR2 YYDKDF (reference sequence). The CDR3 is made up of 19 amino acids. The CDR3 nucleotides are TGTGCCACCAGCAGAGATTCGGGACTAGCTACGGAAAGCTACAATGAGCAGTTCTTC. Residues: CATSRDSGLATESYNEQFF.

This clone appeared once. At one end the junction does not follow the germline gene, possibly because of a read error. The V gene is TRBV7-9, the J gene TRBJ1-1, with 7 positions matching TRBD1. The CDR3 has 15 residues. Germline V lookup: CDR1 SEHNR, CDR2 FQNEAQ (reference sequence). The CDR3 reads CASSYRRGLGTEASF. The CDR3 nucleotides read TGTGCCAGCAGCTACCGGAGGGGGCTAGGCACTGAAGCTTCCTTT.

The CDR3 sequence is CASSAPGTGIVKTQYF. The CDR3 DNA sequence: TGCGCCAGCAGCGCGCCAGGGACAGGGATAGTTAAGACCCAGTACTTC. The chain has TRBV5-1 and TRBJ2-5, with TRBD1 matching 9 bases. The germline gives CDR1 SGHRS, CDR2 YFSETQ. After removal of 4 bases from V and 6 bases from J, the junction contained 13 bases not matched to a gene. The CDR3 loop spans 16 amino acids.

J is TRBJ1-2 and V is TRBV19; tentatively, D is TRBD1 (5 bases). V dropped 7 bases and J dropped 6 bases, with 18 bases sitting between them. CDR3 length: 14 residues. Germline values: CDR1 LNHDA, CDR2 SQIVND (reference sequence). CDR3 amino acids: CASTMNGGTDGYTF. Here the CDR3 DNA reads TGTGCCAGTACAATGAACGGGGGGACGGATGGCTACACCTTC.

The CDR3 nucleotides are TGTGCCAGCAGCCCCCAGGGGGCTAGTGGCACAGATACGCAGTATTTT. Amino acid sequence: CASSPQGASGTDTQYF. The chain recombines TRBV7-9 with TRBJ2-3, with TRBD1 identical over 8 bases. V was pared by 5 bases and J by 1 base, with 8 bases of the junction left unmatched. Germline V gene lookup returns CDR1 SEHNR and CDR2 FQNEAQ (reference sequence). The CDR3 consists of 16 residues.

This chain uses TRBV28 with TRBJ2-5; 9 bases agree with TRBD1. Trimming removed 7 bases from V and 4 bases from J; junction bases left unmatched: 13. Germline loops: CDR1 MDHEN, CDR2 SYDVKM. The CDR3 covers 16 residues. The CDR3 reads CASKNRDRAGLETQYF. DNA of the CDR3: TGTGCCAGCAAAAATCGGGACAGGGCAGGTTTAGAGACCCAGTACTTC.

This clone appeared a few times. V gene TRBV7-9 combines with J gene TRBJ2-2; 8 positions match TRBD1. Germline V CDR1 and CDR2: SEHNR, FQNEAQ (reference sequence). This CDR3 comprises 13 residues. V was clipped by 8 bases and J by 5 bases; unmatched bases: 4. The CDR3 DNA sequence: TGTGCCAGCGGTCAGGGGGCAACCGGGGAGCTGTTTTTT. Its translation: CASGQGATGELFF.